This note documents a single T cell receptor beta chain sequence. Its antigen remains unknown. Germline lookup yields CDR1 SGHRS and CDR2 YFSETQ. There are 15 residues in the CDR3. A 6-nucleotide sample barcode was carried by the UMIs, which template switching added. For each CDR3 protein, TCRdb gives one entry from its re-call of the 5' RACE reads, without DNA. The sample table includes roughly 150,000 distinct CDR3 sequences. This sample was included in a study of monozygotic twins with inflammatory bowel disease. Regarding the study as a whole: Discordant twins had repertoire similarity that did not differ from that of concordant twins, possibly from limited power.

Source material: blood. This receptor was obtained from a human donor with ulcerative colitis or Crohn's disease, or a healthy co-twin of an affected twin (not recorded which). This chain connects TRBV5-1 to TRBJ2-5; TCRdb picks TRBD2, but there is no DNA to check that call. The CDR3 region is CASRRIAGIQETQYF.